This entry concerns a single T cell receptor (beta chain). This record belongs to a study of technical replicates of blood from a few donors. TCRdb's copy holds only in-frame clones and misses some; the assay was immunoSEQ multiplex PCR. The table shows fewer than 75,000 clones, with 70% to 90% occurring only once. The CDR3 totals 14 residues. V was clipped by 4 bases and J by 6 bases, with 13 bases between them. Germline V lookup: CDR1 SGHAT, CDR2 FQNNGV. What was sequenced was PBMCs. The TCR comes from a human donor in good health. Some clones in this sample may be carry-over from other donors' samples. The rearrangement joins TRBV11-2 to TRBJ2-1; TRBD2 might be the D (6 bases). The CDR3 DNA reads as TGTGCCAGCAGCTCCTATAGCGGTTTCAATGAGCAGTTCTTC. As protein: CASSSYSGFNEQFF. The full variable domain, in which reference TRBV11-2 and TRBJ2-1 provide the parts outside the CDR3, is EAGVAQSPRYKIIEKRQSVAFWCNPISGHATLYWYQQILGQGPKLLIQFQNNGVVDDSQLPKDRFSAERLKGVDSTLKIQPAKLEDSAVYLCASSSYSGFNEQFFGPGTRLTVL.